Listed here are 14 T cell receptor beta chains from one sample, sequenced in a study of T cells in Graves' hyperthyroidism and ophthalmopathy. Amplified TCR beta CDR3 regions derived from RNA transcripts. HTBI primers drove first-round RT-PCR of the TCR CDR3. Using its own MiXCR run on the multiplex PCR reads, TCRdb lists one record per CDR3 protein. The sample carries nearly 600,000 distinct CDR3 sequences, about 14% recorded once. Sequencing was done on a sample of blood. These receptors were taken from a woman aged 25 to 45 with Graves' hyperthyroidism that later progressed to Graves' ophthalmopathy.

For this clonotype: Possible read error: a much larger clone is one base away. The V and J genes are TRBV9 and TRBJ2-7, with 9 positions matching TRBD1. This CDR3 has 15 residues. Germline V gene sequence: CDR1 SGDLS, CDR2 YYNGEE. In nucleotides, the CDR3 is TGTGTCAGCAGCCCATGGGACAGGGAGGACTACGAGCAGTACTTC. It is translated as CVSSPWDREDYEQYF.

This clonotype was counted many times. The chain combines TRBV7-2 with TRBJ2-3; D is possibly TRBD2 (6 bases). Trimming removed 5 bases at V and 4 bases at J, with 16 bases between. This CDR3 is built from 15 residues. Germline CDR1 reads SGHTA; CDR2 reads FQGNSA. CDR3 sequence (DNA): TGTGCCAGCAGCCTACGGCGGGGAGTGGCAGATACGCAGTATTTT. Translated, it gives CASSLRRGVADTQYF.

This clonotype has at least ten counts. V is TRBV11-2 and J is TRBJ1-3; TRBD1 is a possible D gene (6 bases). The CDR3 length is 15 residues. Trimming left V 0 bases short and J 4 bases short, with 10 bases between. The germline gives CDR1 SGHAT, CDR2 FQNNGV. The DNA of the CDR3 is TGTGCCAGCAGCTTAGACCGGGGGGGCGGAAACACCATATATTTT. Encoded protein: CASSLDRGGGNTIYF.

Many counts were recorded for this clonotype. This sequence joins TRBV20-1 and TRBJ2-3; the match to TRBD2 covers 10 bases. Germline V gives CDR1 DFQATT, CDR2 SNEGSKA (reference sequence). Trimming cost V 5 bases and J 0 bases; bases outside gene matches: 2. This CDR3 spans 14 amino acids. CDR3 in amino acids: CSALAGGSTDTQYF. The DNA of the CDR3 is TGCAGTGCTTTAGCGGGAGGAAGCACAGATACGCAGTATTTT.

This clonotype appeared a few times. The J gene is TRBJ1-6, the V gene TRBV7-9, with TRBD1 as a possible D gene (6 bases). V was trimmed by 4 bases and J by 0 bases, leaving 22 bases between them. Germline loops: CDR1 SEHNR, CDR2 FQNEAQ (reference sequence). The CDR3 spans 20 residues. The chain's CDR3 is CASSSTRVGGASSYNSPLHF. As DNA, the CDR3 is TGTGCCAGCAGCTCAACCCGAGTGGGGGGCGCAAGCTCCTATAATTCACCCCTCCACTTT.

This clonotype has a count of ten or more. V is TRBV12-3 or TRBV12-4 and J is TRBJ1-1, with D hard to call. The CDR3 runs 14 residues. V was shortened by 3 bases and J by 1 base, with 9 bases between the two germline ends. For the CDR3, the DNA is TGTGCCAGCAGTTTCTTTGTCGAGAACACTGAAGCTTTCTTT. This translates into CASSFFVENTEAFF.

This clonotype was recorded many times. V is TRBV6-2 or TRBV6-3 and J is TRBJ2-6; D is unclear. The CDR3 contains 14 residues. Trimming removed 7 bases from V and 0 bases from J, with 7 bases in between. Germline CDR1 reads MNHEY; CDR2 reads SVGEGT. CDR3: CASTDHSGANVLTF. Here the CDR3 DNA reads TGTGCCAGCACGGACCACTCTGGGGCCAACGTCCTGACTTTC.

This clonotype was seen ten or more times. The chain has TRBV7-9 and TRBJ1-4; 7 nucleotides match TRBD1. This CDR3 comprises 14 residues. V was clipped by 5 bases and J by 6 bases; unmatched bases: 6. Germline CDR1 reads SEHNR; CDR2 reads FQNEAQ (reference sequence). The CDR3: CASSLVGTDEKLFF. CDR3 nucleotide sequence: TGTGCCAGCAGCCTAGTAGGGACAGATGAAAAACTGTTTTTT.

The sample holds a few counts of this clonotype. The V call is TRBV6-2 or TRBV6-3, the J call TRBJ2-2; D gene unclear. The CDR3 totals 15 residues. Trimming shortened V by 6 bases and J by 0 bases, and 11 bases separated the two germline ends. Per germline, CDR1 MNHEY and CDR2 SVGEGT. CDR3 protein: CASRGFSANTGELFF. DNA of the CDR3: TGTGCCAGCAGAGGGTTTTCCGCGAACACCGGGGAGCTGTTTTTT.

This chain connects TRBV10-1 to TRBJ2-7, with 7 nucleotides matching TRBD2. CDR1 WNHNN and CDR2 SYGVQD come from the germline V gene (reference sequence). Trimming at V came to 8 bases and at J to 6 bases, leaving 16 bases not matched to a gene. CDR3 length: 15 residues. The CDR3 DNA is TGCGCCAGCCCTGGGAGGGGATCAACCAGTGGCGAGCAGTACTTC. The encoded protein is CASPGRGSTSGEQYF.

This clonotype was recorded at least ten times. The rearrangement joins TRBV30 to TRBJ1-5, with 8 bases that match TRBD1. The CDR3 is 13 amino acids. Germline V gene sequence: CDR1 GTSNPN, CDR2 SVGIG (reference sequence). Losses at the gene ends were 1 base for V and 4 bases for J; bases not matched to a gene: 0. CDR3: CAWSGQGNQPQHF. In DNA, the CDR3 is TGTGCCTGGAGTGGACAGGGGAATCAGCCCCAGCATTTT. Looking up the rest from reference TRBV30 and TRBJ1-5 gives the full variable domain: SQTIHQWPATLVQPVGSPLSLECTVEGTSNPNLYWYRQAAGRGLQLLFYSVGIGQISSEVPQNLSASRPQDRQFILSSKKLLLSDSGFYLCAWSGQGNQPQHFGDGTRLSIL.

This clonotype was counted a few times. Just one base apart from a much larger clone, this may be a read error. This chain connects TRBV7-9 to TRBJ2-1, with 9 nucleotides matching TRBD1. Looked up from germline, CDR1 is SEHNR and CDR2 is FQNEAQ (reference sequence). The CDR3 has 15 amino acids. CDR3 region: CASSRGDREDNEQSF. In DNA, the CDR3 is TGTGCCAGCAGCCGAGGGGACAGGGAAGACAATGAGCAGTCCTTC.

This clonotype has at least ten counts. V gene TRBV12-3 or TRBV12-4 combines with J gene TRBJ2-6; D gene unclear. Trimming pared 3 bases from V and 0 bases from J, leaving 3 bases between. This CDR3 is 14 amino acids long. CDR3 nucleotides: TGTGCCAGCAGTTTGAACTCTGGGGCCAACGTCCTGACTTTC. This codes for CASSLNSGANVLTF.

There are a few counts of this clonotype. The chain uses TRBV7-2 and TRBJ2-7; D is ambiguous. V lost 5 bases, J lost 3 bases, and 23 bases lay in between. The CDR3 length is 17 residues. CDR1 SGHTA and CDR2 FQGNSA come from the germline V gene. The CDR3 sequence: CASSENRLDLWDYEQYF. CDR3 coding DNA: TGTGCCAGCAGCGAAAACAGACTGGATTTGTGGGACTACGAGCAGTACTTC. Looking up the rest from reference TRBV7-2 and TRBJ2-7 gives the full variable domain: GAGVSQSPSNKVTEKGKDVELRCDPISGHTALYWYRQSLGQGLEFLIYFQGNSAPDKSGLPSDRFSAERTGGSVSTLTIQRTQQEDSAVYLCASSENRLDLWDYEQYFGPGTRLTVT.